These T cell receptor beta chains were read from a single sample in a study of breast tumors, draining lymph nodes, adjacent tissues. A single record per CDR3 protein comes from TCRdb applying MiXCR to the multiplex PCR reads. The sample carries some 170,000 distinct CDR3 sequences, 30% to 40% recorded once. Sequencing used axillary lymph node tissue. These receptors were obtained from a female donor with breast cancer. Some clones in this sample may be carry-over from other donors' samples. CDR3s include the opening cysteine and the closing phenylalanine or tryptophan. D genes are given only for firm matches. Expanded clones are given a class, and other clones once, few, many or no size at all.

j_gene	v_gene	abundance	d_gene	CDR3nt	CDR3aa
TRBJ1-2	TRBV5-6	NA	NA	TGTGCCAGCAGCTTGAGGGACTCCTTCGTTTATGGCTACACCTTC	CASSLRDSFVYGYTF
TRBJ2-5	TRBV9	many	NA	TGTGCCAGCAGCGTAGAAGGGAACCCATTCCAAGAGACCCAGTACTTC	CASSVEGNPFQETQYF
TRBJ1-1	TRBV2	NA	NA	TGTGCCAGCAGTGGGGTCAGGGGCACTGAAGCTTTCTTT	CASSGVRGTEAFF
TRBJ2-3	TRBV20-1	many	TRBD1	TGCAGTGCTAGATACAGGGGGCGTCGGGTGACAGATACGCAGTATTTT	CSARYRGRRVTDTQYF
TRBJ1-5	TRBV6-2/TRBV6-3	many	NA	TGTGCCAGCAGTTACGTAGCAGGCCGTGCGGATCAGCCCCAGCATTTT	CASSYVAGRADQPQHF
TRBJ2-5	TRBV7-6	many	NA	TGTGCCAGCAGCCGCTTCGACGGCCGACAAGAGACCCAGTACTTC	CASSRFDGRQETQYF
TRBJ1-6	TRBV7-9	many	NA	TGTGCCAGCAGCTCCGGGCCTCCTTCGGACCTCCACTTT	CASSSGPPSDLHF
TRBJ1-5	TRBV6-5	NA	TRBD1	TGTGCCAGCAGTGCAGGGGGCACCTATAGCAATCAGCCCCAGCATTTT	CASSAGGTYSNQPQHF
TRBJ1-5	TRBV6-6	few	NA	TGTGCCAGCAGTCACTCCACCGGGGCAGATAGCAATCAGCCCCAGCATTTT	CASSHSTGADSNQPQHF
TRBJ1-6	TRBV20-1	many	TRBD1	TGCAGTGCTACCTCCGGGACAGGGGTTTCACCCCTCCACTTT	CSATSGTGVSPLHF
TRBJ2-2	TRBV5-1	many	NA	TGCGCCAGCAGCCGGCTGGAGACCGGGGAGCTGTTTTTT	CASSRLETGELFF
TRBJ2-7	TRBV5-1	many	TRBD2	TGCGCCAGCCGCCGTAGCGGGAGGGCCGACCACGAGCAGTACTTC	CASRRSGRADHEQYF
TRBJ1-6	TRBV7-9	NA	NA	TGTGCCAGCAGCTTGACAGCCGATAATTCACCCCTCCACTTT	CASSLTADNSPLHF
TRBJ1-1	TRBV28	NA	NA	TGTGCCAGCATCATATCAGGGCGGGGGACTGAAGCTTTCTTT	CASIISGRGTEAFF
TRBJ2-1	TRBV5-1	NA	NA	TGCGCCAGCAGCTTGGAAGTACTTCCGTTCAATGAGCAGTTCTTC	CASSLEVLPFNEQFF
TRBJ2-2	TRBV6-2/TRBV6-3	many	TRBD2	TGTGCCAGCGGCAGCGGGAGCACCGGGGAGCTGTTTTTT	CASGSGSTGELFF
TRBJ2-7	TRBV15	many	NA	TGTGCCACCAGCTGGGGGGACTCAGACGACGAGCAGTACTTC	CATSWGDSDDEQYF
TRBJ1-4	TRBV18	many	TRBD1	TGTGCCAGCTCACCCATTGACAGGGCGACTAATGAAAAACTGTTTTTT	CASSPIDRATNEKLFF
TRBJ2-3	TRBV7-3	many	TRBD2	TGTGCCAGCAGCTTTAGTTCTATGCGGGGGGGCCGGGATTTGCAGTATTTT	CASSFSSMRGGRDLQYF
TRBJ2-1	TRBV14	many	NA	TGTGCCAGCAGCCGAACGTGGTTGTTATCCTTTACCTACAATGAGCAGTTCTTC	CASSRTWLLSFTYNEQFF
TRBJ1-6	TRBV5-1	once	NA	TGCGCCAGTGCAGCGGGCAGGGATAATTCACCCCTCCACTTT	CASAAGRDNSPLHF
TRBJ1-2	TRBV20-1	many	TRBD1	TGCAGTGCTAGAGTAAGCGGACAGGGGGCGTATGGCTACACCTTC	CSARVSGQGAYGYTF
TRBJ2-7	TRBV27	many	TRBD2	TGTGCCAGCAGTGCCCGGGGGGGTTTCTCCTACGAGCAGTACTTC	CASSARGGFSYEQYF
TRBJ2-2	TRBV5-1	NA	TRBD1	TGCGCCAGCAGCTTGGCACAGGGGACAGGCGCCGGGGAGCTGTTTTTT	CASSLAQGTGAGELFF
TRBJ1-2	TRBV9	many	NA	TGTGCCAGCACCCAGATGGGGGGATATGGCTACACCTTC	CASTQMGGYGYTF
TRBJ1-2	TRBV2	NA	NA	TGTGCCAGCAGTCACGGACGCGACTCTGGAAACACCTTC	CASSHGRDSGNTF
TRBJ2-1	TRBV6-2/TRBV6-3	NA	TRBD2	TGTGCCAGCAGTCCCGGAGGACTAGCAGAGGACAATGAGCAGTTCTTC	CASSPGGLAEDNEQFF
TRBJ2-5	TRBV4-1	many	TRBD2	TGCGCCAGCAGGGACCCCCTCGGCGGGGGACCCGGGACCCAGTACTTC	CASRDPLGGGPGTQYF
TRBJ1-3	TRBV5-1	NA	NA	NA	CASRGAGLRAGHQADRAGNTIYF
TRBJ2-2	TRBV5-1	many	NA	TGCGCCAGCAGCTTGGAGGGGCCCATCACCGGGGAGCTGTTTTTT	CASSLEGPITGELFF
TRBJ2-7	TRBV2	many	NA	TGTGCCAGCAGGCGGGACAACGCGAACCAGTACTTC	CASRRDNANQYF
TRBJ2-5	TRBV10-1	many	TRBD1	TGCGCCACCAGGGGACAGGGATGGGAAAACCAAGAGACCCAGTACTTC	CATRGQGWENQETQYF
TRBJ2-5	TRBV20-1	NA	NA	TGCAGTGCCGGAGCGGTGACCCAGTACTTC	CSAGAVTQYF
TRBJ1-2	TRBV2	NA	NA	TGTGCCAGCAGTGAAGGGGGGGGTAACTATGGCTACACCTTC	CASSEGGGNYGYTF
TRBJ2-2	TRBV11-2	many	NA	TGTGCCAGCAGCTTAGGAGGTAGGGGGAAGAACACCGGGGAGCTGTTTTTT	CASSLGGRGKNTGELFF
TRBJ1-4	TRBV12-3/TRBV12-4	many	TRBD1	TGTGCCAGCAGTGAGAGACAGGGAAGGCTGTTTTTT	CASSERQGRLFF
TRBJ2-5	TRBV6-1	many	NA	TGTGCCAGCAGTGAGGCGGGACAAGAGACCCAGTACTTC	CASSEAGQETQYF
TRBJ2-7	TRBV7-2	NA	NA	TGTGCCAGCAGCTTACTGGGGGGAAAAGACAGGAGCTCCTACGAGCAGTACTTC	CASSLLGGKDRSSYEQYF
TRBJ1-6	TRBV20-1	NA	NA	TGCAGTGCTAGCGGAGGGGGGGCTAGTTCACCCCTCCACTTT	CSASGGGASSPLHF
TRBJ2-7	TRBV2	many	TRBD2	TGTGCCAGCAGTGAAGCTACGGGGGGGTACGAGCAGTACTTC	CASSEATGGYEQYF